This T cell receptor beta chain was sequenced for a study of blood T cell repertoires in COVID-19. About the study: PBMCs, B-cell-depleted T cells, or T cells were the source of the cDNA or gDNA that made up the material.

Only in-frame clones appear in the TCRdb table, and some are missing; sequencing was by immunoSEQ multiplex PCR. The sample carries 240,000 or so clones, roughly 91% recorded once. Germline values: CDR1 MDHEN, CDR2 SYDVKM. V lost 1 base, J lost 8 bases, and 11 bases stayed unmatched. This CDR3 is built from 16 residues. V gene TRBV28 combines with J gene TRBJ1-2, with TRBD1 matching over 9 bases. The receptor was derived from a man in his forties or fifties who had recovered from COVID-19. Material: PBMCs or T cells enriched from blood (not recorded which). The CDR3, as DNA: TGTGCCAGCAGTTTATTAGACAGGGGGAAGATGGGCGGCTACACCTTC. Its translation: CASSLLDRGKMGGYTF.